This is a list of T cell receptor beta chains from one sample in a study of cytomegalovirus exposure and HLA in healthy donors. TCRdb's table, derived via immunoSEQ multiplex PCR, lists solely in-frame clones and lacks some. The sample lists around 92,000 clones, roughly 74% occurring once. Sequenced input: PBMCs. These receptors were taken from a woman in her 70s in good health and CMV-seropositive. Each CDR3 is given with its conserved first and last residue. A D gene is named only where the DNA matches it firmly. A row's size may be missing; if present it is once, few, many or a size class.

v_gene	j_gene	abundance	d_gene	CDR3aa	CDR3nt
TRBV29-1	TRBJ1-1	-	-	CSVGGQMNTEAFF	TGCAGCGTCGGAGGACAGATGAACACTGAAGCTTTCTTT
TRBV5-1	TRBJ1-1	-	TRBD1	CASSTGDDTEAFF	TGCGCCAGCTCGACAGGGGACGACACTGAAGCTTTCTTT
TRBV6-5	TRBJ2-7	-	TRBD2	CASSGRLAGSHEQYF	TGTGCCAGCAGCGGTAGACTAGCGGGGTCCCACGAGCAGTACTTC
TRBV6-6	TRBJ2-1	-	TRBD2	CASRAGTSLNEQFF	TGTGCCAGCCGCGCTGGGACTAGCCTTAATGAGCAGTTCTTC
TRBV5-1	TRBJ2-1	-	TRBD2	CASSLGAGGSSYNEQFF	TGCGCCAGCAGCCTGGGGGCGGGAGGGAGCTCCTACAATGAGCAGTTCTTC
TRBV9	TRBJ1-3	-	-	CASSVTGLSGNTIYF	TGTGCCAGCAGCGTAACGGGACTCTCTGGAAACACCATATATTTT
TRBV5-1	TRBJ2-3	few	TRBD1	CASSTTGGQDTQYF	TGCGCCAGCAGCACGACAGGGGGCCAAGATACGCAGTATTTT
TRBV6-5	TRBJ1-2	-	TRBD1	CASSQGQNYGYTF	TGTGCCAGCAGCCAGGGACAGAACTATGGCTACACCTTC
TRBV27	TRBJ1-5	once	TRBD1	CASSLYPRGRAGQPQHF	TGTGCCAGCAGTTTATATCCCAGGGGGCGAGCGGGTCAGCCCCAGCATTTT
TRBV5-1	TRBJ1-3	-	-	CASSFGVIASGNTIYF	TGCGCCAGCAGCTTCGGAGTAATCGCCTCTGGAAACACCATATATTTT
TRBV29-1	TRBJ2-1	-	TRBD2	CSVEYLAGVNEQFF	TGCAGCGTTGAATACCTAGCGGGAGTGAATGAGCAGTTCTTC
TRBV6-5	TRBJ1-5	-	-	CASSYSHRPNQPQHF	TGTGCCAGCAGTTACTCGCACAGGCCAAATCAGCCCCAGCATTTT
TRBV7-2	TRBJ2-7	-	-	CASSPRTGTYEQYF	TGTGCCAGCAGCCCAAGGACGGGGACCTACGAGCAGTACTTC
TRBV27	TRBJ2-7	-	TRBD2	CASRERGGYEQYF	TGTGCCAGCAGGGAGCGGGGGGGATACGAGCAGTACTTC
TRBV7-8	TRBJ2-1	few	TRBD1	CASSPPPGQGYNEQFF	TGTGCCAGCAGCCCTCCCCCGGGACAGGGATACAATGAGCAGTTCTTC
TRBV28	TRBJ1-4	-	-	CASSLWSPRTTNEKLFF	TGTGCCAGCAGTTTATGGAGTCCTAGGACAACTAATGAAAAACTGTTTTTT
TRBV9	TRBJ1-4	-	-	CASSGRKAPGEKLFF	TGTGCCAGCAGCGGACGGAAGGCCCCAGGCGAAAAACTGTTTTTT
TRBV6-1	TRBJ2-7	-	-	CASTEEGISYEQYF	TGTGCCAGCACCGAGGAAGGCATCTCCTACGAGCAGTACTTC
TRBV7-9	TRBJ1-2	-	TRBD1	CSSSFGTEALSGYTF	TGTTCCAGCAGCTTCGGGACAGAGGCTCTTAGCGGCTACACCTTC
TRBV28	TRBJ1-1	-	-	CASSLRDIGAFF	TGTGCCAGCAGTCTCCGGGACATCGGAGCTTTCTTT
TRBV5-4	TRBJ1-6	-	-	CASSPGWNSPLHF	TGTGCCAGCAGCCCAGGGTGGAATTCACCCCTCCACTTT
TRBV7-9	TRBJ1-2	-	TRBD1	CASSRTGENRNYGYTF	TGTGCCAGCAGCCGGACAGGAGAAAACCGGAACTATGGCTACACCTTC
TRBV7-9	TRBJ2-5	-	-	CSSSLGRKDRHQETQYF	TGTTCCAGCAGCTTAGGAAGAAAGGACAGACATCAAGAGACCCAGTACTTC
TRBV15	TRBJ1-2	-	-	CATSSPGFYGYTF	TGTGCCACCAGCAGCCCAGGGTTCTATGGCTACACCTTC
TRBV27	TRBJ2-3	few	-	CASSLSPGNTQYF	TGTGCCAGCAGTTTGAGCCCGGGGAATACGCAGTATTTT
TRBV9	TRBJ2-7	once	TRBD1	CASSPRQGTYEQYF	TGTGCCAGCAGCCCGAGACAGGGGACCTACGAGCAGTACTTC
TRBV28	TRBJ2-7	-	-	CASTLTGLTYEQYF	TGTGCCAGCACCCTGACAGGTCTTACCTACGAGCAGTACTTC
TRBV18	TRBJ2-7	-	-	CASSPRSSYEQYF	TGTGCCAGCTCACCTAGGAGCTCCTACGAGCAGTACTTC
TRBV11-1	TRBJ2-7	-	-	CASSLVPSYEQYF	TGTGCCAGCAGCTTAGTTCCTTCCTACGAGCAGTACTTC
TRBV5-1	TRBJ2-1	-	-	CASSLVLRYEQFF	TGCGCCAGCAGCTTGGTGTTGCGCTATGAGCAGTTCTTC
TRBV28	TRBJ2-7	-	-	CASSTPQGITYEQYF	TGTGCCAGCAGTACACCACAGGGAATTACCTACGAGCAGTACTTC
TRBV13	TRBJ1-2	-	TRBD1	CASSSGQTGYGYTF	TGTGCCAGCAGCTCGGGACAGACCGGATATGGCTACACCTTC
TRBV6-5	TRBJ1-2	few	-	CASKRENYGYTF	TGTGCCAGCAAGAGGGAAAATTATGGCTACACCTTC
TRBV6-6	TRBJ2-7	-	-	CASYRDVSYEQYF	TGTGCCAGCTACAGGGACGTCTCCTACGAGCAGTACTTC
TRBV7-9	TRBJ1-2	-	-	CASSLAGGGYGYTF	TGTGCCAGCAGCTTAGCGGGAGGAGGATATGGCTACACCTTC
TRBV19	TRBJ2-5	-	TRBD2	CASNNLSPGLAGAQETQYF	TGTGCCAGTAACAACTTGTCTCCGGGACTAGCGGGGGCACAAGAGACCCAGTACTTC
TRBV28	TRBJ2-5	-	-	CASTRDTDQETQYF	TGTGCCAGCACCCGGGACACTGACCAAGAGACCCAGTACTTC
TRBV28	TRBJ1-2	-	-	CASSLRERGYTF	TGTGCCAGCAGTTTAAGGGAGCGTGGCTACACCTTC
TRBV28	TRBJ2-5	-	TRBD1	CASSSTGGGYQETQYF	TGTGCCAGCAGTTCGACAGGGGGGGGGTACCAAGAGACCCAGTACTTC
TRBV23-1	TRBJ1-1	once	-	CASSQSTENTEAFF	TGCGCCAGCAGTCAATCGACAGAGAACACTGAAGCTTTCTTT
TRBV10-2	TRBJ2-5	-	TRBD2	CASRGLAGEETQYF	TGCGCCAGCAGAGGACTAGCGGGAGAAGAGACCCAGTACTTC
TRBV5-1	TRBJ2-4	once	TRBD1	CASSFNPGQALAKNIQYF	TGCGCCAGCAGCTTCAATCCCGGACAGGCCTTAGCCAAAAACATTCAGTACTTC
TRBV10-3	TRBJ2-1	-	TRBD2	CAIKLGGSGEQFF	TGTGCCATCAAATTAGGCGGGAGTGGTGAGCAGTTCTTC
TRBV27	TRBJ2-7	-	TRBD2	CASSLSGTSGQTYEQYF	TGTGCCAGCAGTTTATCGGGGACTAGCGGGCAGACCTACGAGCAGTACTTC
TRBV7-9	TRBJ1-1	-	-	CASSLDSNTEAFF	TGTGCCAGCAGCTTAGACAGTAACACTGAAGCTTTCTTT
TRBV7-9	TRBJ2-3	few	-	CASSLQATSTDTQYF	TGTGCCAGCAGCTTACAGGCAACTAGCACAGATACGCAGTATTTT
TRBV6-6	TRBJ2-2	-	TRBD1	CASSRPRGGSGELFF	TGTGCCAGCAGTCGACCCAGAGGGGGCTCCGGGGAGCTGTTTTTT
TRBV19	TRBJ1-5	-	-	CASISSNSNQPQHF	TGTGCCAGTATATCCAGTAATAGCAATCAGCCCCAGCATTTT
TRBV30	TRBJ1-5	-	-	CAWSVESNQPQHF	TGTGCCTGGAGTGTCGAGTCCAATCAGCCCCAGCATTTT
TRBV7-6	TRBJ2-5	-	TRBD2	CASSSPPWRGEINFGQYF	TGTGCCAGCAGCTCGCCCCCATGGCGGGGGGAAATTAATTTCGGGCAGTACTTC
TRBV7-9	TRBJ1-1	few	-	CASSHPPGRDFAEAFF	TGTGCCAGCAGCCACCCCCCGGGCAGGGATTTCGCTGAAGCTTTCTTT
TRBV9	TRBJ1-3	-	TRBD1	CASSAGQGANGNTIYF	TGTGCCAGCAGCGCCGGACAGGGGGCGAATGGAAACACCATATATTTT
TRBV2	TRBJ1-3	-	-	CASNGGGNTIYF	TGTGCCAGCAATGGAGGTGGAAACACCATATATTTT
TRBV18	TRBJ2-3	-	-	CASSPLSGDDTQYF	TGTGCCAGCTCACCACTCTCAGGGGACGATACGCAGTATTTT